What follows are 24 T cell receptor beta chains derived from one specimen sequenced in a study of blood T cell repertoires in COVID-19 (dated by TCRdb to 2020 to 2022). Library method: the immunoSEQ multiplex PCR assay. The table was pulled from immuneACCESS by TCRdb, which kept in-frame rearrangements only. Such tables lose some clones; where checked, under half of the loss comes from unresolved V genes, and the rest has no known cause. The sample table holds 150,000 to 250,000 clones, of which roughly 80% were seen once. The ten largest make up less than 7% of the sample. The material sequenced was peripheral blood. The receptor source for this set is a woman aged 40 to 49 with COVID-19, enrolled during active disease.

This clone was seen a few times. The chain joins TRBV5-4 to TRBJ1-1; D remains unclear. The CDR3 spans 12 residues. CDR1 SGHNT and CDR2 YYREEE come from the germline V gene (reference sequence). The V gene lost 0 bases and the J gene lost 8 bases, with 8 bases spanning the gap. CDR3 bases: TGTGCCAGCAGCTTGGACACGGGGGAAGCTTTCTTT. Amino acid sequence: CASSLDTGEAFF.

The J gene is TRBJ2-7, the V gene TRBV13; 7 bases agree with TRBD2. In germline, CDR1 is PRHDT, CDR2 FYEKMQ (reference sequence). The trim removed 3 bases at V and 4 bases at J, leaving 9 bases unmatched. The CDR3 length is 15 residues. CDR3 amino acids: CASSLWGGSGYEQYF. CDR3 nucleotides: TGTGCCAGCAGCTTGTGGGGGGGAAGCGGGTACGAGCAGTACTTC. The variable domain in full, completed from reference TRBV13 and TRBJ2-7, reads AAGVIQSPRHLIKEKRETATLKCYPIPRHDTVYWYQQGPGQDPQFLISFYEKMQSDKGSIPDRFSAQQFSDYHSELNMSSLELGDSALYFCASSLWGGSGYEQYFGPGTRLTVT.

The genes are TRBV6-5 and TRBJ2-4; the match to TRBD1 covers 11 bases. The ends lost 9 bases at V and 8 bases at J; junction bases unmatched: 6. This CDR3 comprises 13 residues. Germline lookup yields CDR1 MNHEY and CDR2 SVGAGI. CDR3 in amino acids: CASGQGALDIQYF. The CDR3 bases are TGTGCCAGTGGACAGGGGGCTTTGGACATTCAGTACTTC.

The chain couples TRBV10-2 to TRBJ2-2; tentative D call: TRBD2 (6 bases). V was trimmed by 4 bases and J by 4 bases, leaving 13 bases between them. The CDR3 loop spans 15 amino acids. CDR1 WSHSY and CDR2 SAAADI come from the germline V gene. This chain's CDR3 is CASSASGAGTGELFF. CDR3 DNA sequence: TGCGCCAGCAGTGCCTCGGGAGCGGGCACCGGGGAGCTGTTTTTT.

The J gene is TRBJ2-5, the V gene TRBV7-9, with 9 bases aligning to TRBD1. CDR3 length: 17 residues. V trimming: 5 bases; J trimming: 5 bases; junction bases outside the gene matches: 15. Germline V gives CDR1 SEHNR, CDR2 FQNEAQ (reference sequence). The CDR3, as DNA: TGTGCCAGCAGCCGAACTGTTCGGTCCGACAGGGGGGAGACCCAGTACTTC. This codes for CASSRTVRSDRGETQYF.

The genes are TRBV2 and TRBJ1-6, with D perhaps TRBD1 (5 bases). The CDR3 extends over 15 amino acids. Germline lookup yields CDR1 SNHLY and CDR2 FYNNEI. Trimming pared 2 bases from V and 8 bases from J, leaving 13 bases between. This chain's CDR3 is CASSESSGYDSPLHF. The DNA of the CDR3 is TGTGCCAGCAGTGAAAGTTCAGGGTACGATTCACCCCTCCACTTT.

This clone has just a few counts. The sample has other DNA sequences that encode this CDR3 too. The rearrangement links TRBV19 to TRBJ1-5; 7 positions match TRBD1. The junction had 6 bases not matched to a gene; V was cut back by 9 bases and J by 1 base. Germline-derived CDR1 and CDR2 are LNHDA and SQIVND (reference sequence). CDR3 length: 14 amino acids. The CDR3 sequence: CASRDRRSNQPQHF. Written as DNA, the CDR3 is TGTGCCAGCCGGGACAGAAGGAGCAATCAGCCCCAGCATTTT.

This chain links TRBV10-3 with TRBJ1-2, with 11 bases matching TRBD1. Germline CDR1 reads ENHRY; CDR2 reads SYGVKD. With 5 bases clipped from V and 6 bases from J, the junction kept 8 bases outside the gene matches. The CDR3 extends over 15 amino acids. The CDR3 loop reads CAISFGQGAGDGYTF. CDR3 sequence (DNA): TGTGCCATCAGTTTCGGACAGGGGGCTGGTGATGGCTACACCTTC.

This rearrangement joins TRBV5-1 to TRBJ1-6; D not certain. From germline, CDR1 is SGHRS and CDR2 YFSETQ. This CDR3 contains 14 residues. Deletions cut 5 bases from V and 6 bases from J, with 12 bases between. CDR3 protein: CASSVGSTNSPLHF. The CDR3 DNA reads as TGCGCCAGCAGTGTGGGGAGTACTAATTCACCCCTCCACTTT.

The chain links TRBV5-5 to TRBJ1-2; 9 positions agree with TRBD1. Unmatched junction bases numbered 13, after V lost 2 bases and J lost 5 bases. Germline CDR1 is SGHKS and CDR2 is YYEKEE (reference sequence). CDR3 length: 17 residues. The CDR3 protein is CASSLTAHPGQGYGYTF. Written as DNA, the CDR3 is TGTGCCAGCAGCTTAACCGCTCACCCGGGACAGGGATATGGCTACACCTTC. The full variable domain, its missing parts supplied by reference TRBV5-5 and TRBJ1-2, is DAGVTQSPTHLIKTRGQQVTLRCSPISGHKSVSWYQQVLGQGPQFIFQYYEKEERGRGNFPDRFSARQFPNYSSELNVNALLLGDSALYLCASSLTAHPGQGYGYTFGSGTRLTVV.

V and J are TRBV5-4 and TRBJ1-6, with a possible D match to TRBD1 (6 bases). The CDR3 is made up of 14 amino acids. V lost 1 base, J lost 7 bases, and 9 bases lay in between. Germline V CDR1 and CDR2: SGHNT, YYREEE (reference sequence). The CDR3, as DNA: TGTGCCAGCAGCTTGAGACAGGACAATTCACCCCTCCACTTT. Translating gives CASSLRQDNSPLHF.

The chain recombines TRBV18 with TRBJ1-2; 7 bases fit TRBD1. Germline CDR1 KGHSH, CDR2 LQKENI. Losses at the gene ends were 1 base for V and 3 bases for J; bases not matched to a gene: 8. The CDR3 loop spans 16 amino acids. The DNA of the CDR3 is TGTGCCAGCTCACCACGGGTAGGGGGCATTGACTATGGCTACACCTTC. It encodes CASSPRVGGIDYGYTF.

The rearrangement joins TRBV6-5 to TRBJ2-1; tentatively, D is TRBD1 (7 bases). CDR3 length equals 15 residues. The V gene's germline CDR1 is MNHEY and CDR2 SVGAGI. The V gene lost 6 bases and the J gene lost 8 bases, with 20 bases spanning the gap. CDR3 DNA sequence: TGTGCCAGCAGGGACCCGGCCGGCAGGGGGGATGAGCAGTTCTTC. It encodes CASRDPAGRGDEQFF.

The chain links TRBV5-1 to TRBJ2-1; D not certain. Trimming removed 0 bases at V and 0 bases at J, with 13 bases between. The CDR3 spans 17 residues. CDR1 is SGHRS, CDR2 YFSETQ, per germline. CDR3 region: CASSLARLLSSYNEQFF. The CDR3 DNA is TGCGCCAGCAGCTTGGCCAGGCTTTTGAGCTCCTACAATGAGCAGTTCTTC.

This clone has only a few counts. The chain uses TRBV10-1 and TRBJ2-2; no clear D. Per germline, CDR1 WNHNN and CDR2 SYGVQD (reference sequence). This CDR3 contains 12 residues. V lost 6 bases, J lost 1 base, and 3 bases lay in between. The CDR3 loop reads CASSLNTGELFF. The CDR3 region has the DNA TGCGCCAGCAGCTTGAACACCGGGGAGCTGTTTTTT.

This chain joins TRBV6-2 or TRBV6-3 and TRBJ1-2; 7 bases align to TRBD1. Per germline, CDR1 MNHEY and CDR2 SVGEGT. With V trimmed by 6 bases and J by 8 bases, 12 bases remained unmatched. The CDR3 is made up of 14 amino acids. The CDR3 loop reads CASRPSTGPGGYTF. DNA for the CDR3: TGTGCCAGCAGGCCTTCGACAGGGCCCGGGGGCTACACCTTC.

The chain links TRBV3-1 (or the pseudogene TRBV3-2) to TRBJ1-2; TRBD1 agrees at 9 bases. Losses at the gene ends were 3 bases for V and 14 bases for J; bases not matched to a gene: 10. Per germline, CDR1 LGHDT and CDR2 YNNKEL (reference sequence). This CDR3 spans 13 amino acids. CDR3 residues: CASSHDPGQGGTF. DNA for the CDR3: TGTGCCAGCAGCCATGATCCGGGACAGGGAGGGACCTTC.

This chain connects TRBV7-3 to TRBJ2-1; 10 nucleotides align to TRBD2. Germline assignment: CDR1 SGHTA and CDR2 FQGTGA. This CDR3 has 17 residues. With 3 bases clipped from V and 5 bases from J, the junction kept 10 bases outside the gene matches. The CDR3 coding sequence is TGTGCCAGCAGCTTGTTGGGGCGGACTAGCGGAGACAATGAGCAGTTCTTC. It specifies CASSLLGRTSGDNEQFF.

This clone showed up just once. This chain links TRBV3-1 (or the pseudogene TRBV3-2) with TRBJ1-5, with 8 bases lining up with TRBD1. Trimming at V came to 0 bases and at J to 6 bases, leaving 7 bases not matched to a gene. The length of the CDR3 is 16 residues. Germline loops: CDR1 LGHDT, CDR2 YNNKEL (reference sequence). The CDR3 DNA sequence: TGTGCCAGCAGCCAAGATAGTCGAGGACAGGGTCAGCCCCAGCATTTT. It encodes CASSQDSRGQGQPQHF.

This clone was detected only once. The rearrangement uses TRBV18 and TRBJ1-1; TRBD1 matches at 7 bases. The CDR3 totals 13 residues. Germline V gives CDR1 KGHSH, CDR2 LQKENI. The ends lost 2 bases at V and 7 bases at J; junction bases unmatched: 4. The CDR3 DNA reads as TGTGCCAGCTCACCAGGGACAGTCGATGAAGCTTTCTTT. Encoded protein: CASSPGTVDEAFF.

To note about this clone: A read error may explain this, as a much larger clone is one base away. The V gene is TRBV9, the J gene TRBJ2-1, with 13 bases identical to TRBD2. This CDR3 contains 15 residues. V lost 2 bases, J lost 6 bases, and 2 bases stayed unmatched. Germline V gene sequence: CDR1 SGDLS, CDR2 YYNGEE. DNA for the CDR3: TGTGCCAGCAGCGTGGGGACTAGCGGGGTCAATGAGCAGTTCTTC. Protein product: CASSVGTSGVNEQFF. Full variable domain (outside the CDR3, taken from reference TRBV9 and TRBJ2-1): DSGVTQTPKHLITATGQRVTLRCSPRSGDLSVYWYQQSLDQGLQFLIQYYNGEERAKGNILERFSAQQFPDLHSELNLSSLELGDSALYFCASSVGTSGVNEQFFGPGTRLTVL.

Comments on this clone: No DNA is shown, since the ends of the CDR3 on it are uncertain; the CDR3 is the one TCRdb lists. This rearrangement joins TRBV5-6 to TRBJ1-4; TRBD1, the table's D call, was not compared with the DNA. CDR1 is SGHDT and CDR2 is YYEEEE in the germline V gene. 19 amino acids form the CDR3, both terminal residues included. The CDR3: CASYLCQQLRGGADEKLFF.

This clone was found once. The chain couples TRBV6-1 to TRBJ2-3; 10 bases line up with TRBD1. J gave up 2 bases and V 5 bases, and 4 bases lay outside the gene matches. CDR1 is MNHNS and CDR2 is SASEGT in the germline V gene. This CDR3 is built from 15 residues. In DNA form, the CDR3 reads TGTGCCAGCAGTTTGGGACAGGGGCACACAGATACGCAGTATTTT. Encoded protein: CASSLGQGHTDTQYF.

The chain recombines TRBV24-1 with TRBJ2-5; D not certain. From germline, CDR1 is KGHDR and CDR2 SFDVKD. The CDR3 covers 12 residues. V was shortened by 4 bases and J by 5 bases, with 7 bases between the two germline ends. The CDR3 loop reads CATSDPSETQYF. CDR3 nucleotide sequence: TGTGCCACCAGTGACCCCTCGGAGACCCAGTACTTC.